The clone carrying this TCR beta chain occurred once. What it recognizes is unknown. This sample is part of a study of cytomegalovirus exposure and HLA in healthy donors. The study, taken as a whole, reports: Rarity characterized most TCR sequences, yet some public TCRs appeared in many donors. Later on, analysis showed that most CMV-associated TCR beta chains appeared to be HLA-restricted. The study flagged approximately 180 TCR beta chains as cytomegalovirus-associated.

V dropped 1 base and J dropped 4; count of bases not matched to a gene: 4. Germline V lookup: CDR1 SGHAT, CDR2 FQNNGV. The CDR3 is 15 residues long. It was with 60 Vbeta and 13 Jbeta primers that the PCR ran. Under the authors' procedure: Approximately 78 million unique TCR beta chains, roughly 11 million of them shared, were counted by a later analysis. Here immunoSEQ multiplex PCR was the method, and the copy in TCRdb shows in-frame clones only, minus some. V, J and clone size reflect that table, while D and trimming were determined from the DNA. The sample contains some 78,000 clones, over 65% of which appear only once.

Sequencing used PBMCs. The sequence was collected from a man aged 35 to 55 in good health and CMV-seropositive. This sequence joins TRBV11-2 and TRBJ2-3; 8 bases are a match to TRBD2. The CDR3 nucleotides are TGTGCCAGCAGCTTAGGGCGGGGGGTGTCAGATACGCAGTATTTT. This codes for CASSLGRGVSDTQYF.